A selection of T cell receptor beta chains follows, all from one sample in a study of blood T cell repertoires in COVID-19. Libraries were prepared by immunoSEQ multiplex PCR; TCRdb keeps only in-frame clonotypes and omits some of them. The sample lists around 230,000 clones; roughly 90% were seen once. Sequencing was performed on PBMCs or T cells enriched from blood (not recorded which). These receptor sequences come from a middle-aged woman with acute COVID-19. CDR3s include the opening cysteine and the closing phenylalanine or tryptophan. Each record gives: D gene, J gene, clone size, V gene, CDR3 protein, CDR3 DNA. D genes are given only for firm matches. Expanded clones get a size class; other rows say once, few or many, or leave the size out.

D: TRBD1; J: TRBJ1-2; size: -; V: TRBV3-1/TRBV3-2; CDR3: CASSQARGRSYGYTF; DNA: TGTGCCAGCAGCCAAGCTAGGGGGCGCAGCTATGGCTACACCTTC
D: TRBD1; J: TRBJ1-1; size: -; V: TRBV23-1; CDR3: CASSQGQVAAFF; DNA: TGCGCCAGCAGTCAAGGACAGGTGGCAGCTTTCTTT
D: -; J: TRBJ1-2; size: -; V: TRBV5-6; CDR3: CASSFGGGAGSGYTF; DNA: TGTGCCAGCAGCTTTGGTGGGGGCGCGGGTAGTGGCTACACCTTC
D: TRBD1; J: TRBJ1-6; size: -; V: TRBV7-8; CDR3: CASSPRDRGLLRGSPLHF; DNA: TGTGCCAGCAGCCCCCGGGACAGGGGGTTATTGCGAGGTTCACCCCTCCACTTT
D: -; J: TRBJ1-3; size: -; V: TRBV11-2; CDR3: CASSLERGGNTIYF; DNA: TGTGCCAGCAGCTTAGAAAGGGGCGGAAACACCATATATTTT
D: TRBD1; J: TRBJ2-1; size: -; V: TRBV10-3; CDR3: CAISAGTGGYEQFF; DNA: TGTGCCATCAGTGCGGGGACAGGGGGATATGAGCAGTTCTTC
D: -; J: TRBJ1-5; size: -; V: TRBV10-3; CDR3: CAISDGSGKSSNQPQHF; DNA: TGTGCCATCAGTGACGGCAGCGGCAAAAGTAGCAATCAGCCCCAGCATTTT
D: TRBD1; J: TRBJ1-2; size: -; V: TRBV28; CDR3: CASSLSSGQGGGYTF; DNA: TGTGCCAGCAGTTTATCGTCCGGACAGGGAGGTGGCTACACCTTC
D: -; J: TRBJ2-2; size: -; V: TRBV6-5; CDR3: CASSPASANTGELFF; DNA: TGTGCCAGCAGTCCTGCTTCGGCGAACACCGGGGAGCTGTTTTTT
D: -; J: TRBJ1-5; size: -; V: TRBV6-6; CDR3: CASSYPGGDPNQPQHF; DNA: TGTGCCAGCAGTTACCCTGGGGGGGACCCGAATCAGCCCCAGCATTTT
D: -; J: TRBJ2-3; size: -; V: TRBV6-4; CDR3: CASSDSNQATDTQYF; DNA: TGTGCCAGCAGTGACTCTAACCAAGCCACAGATACGCAGTATTTT
D: TRBD1; J: TRBJ2-1; size: -; V: TRBV7-9; CDR3: CASSLYRQGRNEQFF; DNA: TGTGCCAGCAGCTTATATCGACAGGGTCGAAATGAGCAGTTCTTC
D: TRBD1; J: TRBJ2-5; size: -; V: TRBV14; CDR3: CASSHSTGTGRETQYF; DNA: TGTGCCAGCAGCCATAGTACCGGGACAGGGAGAGAGACCCAGTACTTC
D: -; J: TRBJ1-1; size: -; V: TRBV9; CDR3: CASSVVPEQGTEAFF; DNA: TGTGCCAGCAGCGTAGTCCCCGAACAGGGCACTGAAGCTTTCTTT
D: -; J: TRBJ2-2; size: -; V: TRBV7-9; CDR3: CASSFAGVLNTGELFF; DNA: TGTGCCAGCAGCTTTGCCGGGGTACTGAACACCGGGGAGCTGTTTTTT
D: TRBD1; J: TRBJ1-2; size: -; V: TRBV5-8; CDR3: CASSGGTGGAGYTF; DNA: TGTGCCAGCAGCGGCGGGACAGGGGGCGCCGGCTACACCTTC
D: -; J: TRBJ1-1; size: -; V: TRBV29-1; CDR3: CSVEDSEAFF; DNA: TGCAGCGTTGAGGACAGTGAAGCTTTCTTT
D: -; J: TRBJ2-3; size: -; V: TRBV4-3; CDR3: CASSQDSYGGTDTQYF; DNA: TGCGCCAGCAGCCAAGATTCTTACGGGGGCACAGATACGCAGTATTTT
D: TRBD1; J: TRBJ2-1; size: -; V: TRBV18; CDR3: CASSPDRGEVFF; DNA: TGTGCCAGCTCACCGGACAGGGGGGAGGTGTTCTTC
D: TRBD2; J: TRBJ2-7; size: -; V: TRBV6-2/TRBV6-3; CDR3: CASSSSGGTYEQYF; DNA: TGTGCCAGCAGTTCCAGCGGGGGAACCTACGAGCAGTACTTC
D: -; J: TRBJ1-1; size: -; V: TRBV5-1; CDR3: CASSVQPGHGGKKSTEAFF; DNA: TGCGCCAGCAGCGTCCAGCCGGGCCATGGGGGGAAGAAAAGCACTGAAGCTTTCTTT
D: TRBD1; J: TRBJ2-5; size: once; V: TRBV19; CDR3: CATGPGQGFQETQYF; DNA: TGTGCCACCGGTCCAGGACAGGGGTTCCAAGAGACCCAGTACTTC
D: -; J: TRBJ1-2; size: many; V: TRBV12-3/TRBV12-4; CDR3: CASTHSSGYGYTF; DNA: TGTGCCAGCACCCATTCGTCCGGCTATGGCTACACCTTC
D: -; J: TRBJ1-2; size: -; V: TRBV2; CDR3: CASSESSGFGGYTF; DNA: TGTGCCAGCAGTGAATCTTCAGGGTTCGGAGGCTACACCTTC
D: -; J: TRBJ1-5; size: -; V: TRBV28; CDR3: CASSLPNQPQHF; DNA: TGTGCCAGCAGTCTTCCTAATCAGCCCCAGCATTTT
D: -; J: TRBJ2-3; size: -; V: TRBV10-3; CDR3: CAISERGTDTQYF; DNA: TGTGCCATCAGTGAGCGGGGCACAGATACGCAGTATTTT
D: -; J: TRBJ1-1; size: -; V: TRBV25-1; CDR3: CASSPGAGKLGTEAFF; DNA: TGTGCCAGCAGCCCTGGGGCAGGGAAGCTCGGCACTGAAGCTTTCTTT
D: TRBD1; J: TRBJ2-1; size: -; V: TRBV5-1; CDR3: CASRIGTGDYNEQFF; DNA: TGCGCCAGCAGGATCGGGACAGGGGACTACAATGAGCAGTTCTTC
D: -; J: TRBJ1-2; size: -; V: TRBV12-3/TRBV12-4; CDR3: CASSLRQGAGYTF; DNA: TGTGCCAGCAGTTTACGGCAGGGTGCTGGCTACACCTTC
D: -; J: TRBJ2-3; size: -; V: TRBV5-1; CDR3: CASSLGLDTQYF; DNA: TGCGCCAGCAGCCTGGGTCTAGATACGCAGTATTTT
D: TRBD2; J: TRBJ2-1; size: -; V: TRBV3-1/TRBV3-2; CDR3: CASSHPGTAGDEQFF; DNA: TGTGCCAGCAGCCATCCCGGGACCGCGGGAGATGAGCAGTTCTTC
D: TRBD1; J: TRBJ1-2; size: -; V: TRBV2; CDR3: CASSYGTGANSYGYTF; DNA: TGTGCCAGCAGCTATGGGACAGGGGCTAACTCCTATGGCTACACCTTC
D: TRBD1; J: TRBJ1-5; size: few; V: TRBV19; CDR3: CASTGQLPQPQHF; DNA: TGTGCCAGTACGGGACAGTTGCCTCAGCCCCAGCATTTT
D: -; J: TRBJ2-7; size: -; V: TRBV4-1; CDR3: CASSQGGSAYEQYF; DNA: TGCGCCAGCAGCCAAGGGGGCAGCGCCTACGAGCAGTACTTC
D: -; J: TRBJ1-1; size: once; V: TRBV11-2; CDR3: CASRHASTEAFF; DNA: TGTGCCAGCAGGCACGCGAGCACTGAAGCTTTCTTT
D: -; J: TRBJ2-5; size: -; V: TRBV3-1/TRBV3-2; CDR3: CASSQIGGVQETQYF; DNA: TGTGCCAGCAGCCAGATAGGGGGAGTTCAAGAGACCCAGTACTTC
D: TRBD1; J: TRBJ2-5; size: -; V: TRBV29-1; CDR3: CSAPLRDRGQETQYF; DNA: TGCAGCGCCCCTCTCCGGGACAGGGGTCAAGAGACCCAGTACTTC
D: TRBD1; J: TRBJ2-5; size: few; V: TRBV6-1; CDR3: CASSEDRGRGETQYF; DNA: TGTGCCAGCAGTGAGGACAGGGGGCGAGGAGAGACCCAGTACTTC
D: TRBD2; J: TRBJ2-5; size: -; V: TRBV4-3; CDR3: CASSQDAAGGVETQYF; DNA: TGCGCCAGCAGCCAAGACGCAGCGGGGGGGGTAGAGACCCAGTACTTC
D: TRBD1; J: TRBJ1-2; size: -; V: TRBV27; CDR3: CASSLEGGALPGGYTF; DNA: TGTGCCAGCAGTTTAGAAGGGGGCGCGCTGCCGGGGGGCTACACCTTC